The present entry profiles one T cell receptor beta chain with its context. In the original workflow: Amplification of reference gene primers was used by the study to estimate nucleated cell counts. Clones were sequenced by immunoSEQ multiplex PCR, and TCRdb holds only the in-frame ones, with some missing. That table is the source of V, J and clone size, and D and trimming were worked out from the DNA. The table lists about 280,000 clones, roughly 90% of them singletons. Germline V gene data show CDR1 as SGHTA and CDR2 as FQGNSA. V shed 2 bases, J shed 8 bases, and the junction held 10 bases outside the gene matches. This CDR3 has 16 residues. The sample is drawn from a study of blood T cell repertoires in COVID-19. About the research overall: Samples taken during acute and convalescent COVID-19 were collected in the United States, Italy and Spain.

V is TRBV7-2 and J is TRBJ2-1; TRBD2 aligns across 9 bases. Sequenced: peripheral blood. The TCR sequence derives from a woman in her 40s who had recovered from COVID-19. This chain's CDR3 is CASSLSAAGGWDEQFF. The DNA of the CDR3 is TGTGCCAGCAGCTTATCGGCAGCGGGAGGTTGGGATGAGCAGTTCTTC.